Listed below are T cell receptor beta chains from one sample, sequenced in a study of T cells in Graves' hyperthyroidism and ophthalmopathy. TCRdb fed the multiplex PCR reads into MiXCR, producing one record per CDR3 protein. The profile shows roughly 570,000 distinct CDR3 sequences, about 43% of them singletons. Sequencing was done on a sample of peripheral blood or thyroid tissue (not recorded which). The receptors were sampled from a woman between 18 and 29 years old with Graves' hyperthyroidism. Each CDR3 is given with its conserved first and last residue. The D gene is left open where the match is weak. A clone size is listed for some rows: how often the clone was seen (once, few, many), or a class if it is expanded.

>-|TRBJ2-2|few|TRBV19
CASSIGVWRTPNSNTGELFF
TGTGCCAGTAGTATAGGGGTATGGAGGACACCGAATTCGAACACCGGGGAGCTGTTTTTT
>-|TRBJ2-1|many|TRBV20-1
CSARGDNEQFF
TGCAGTGCTAGGGGGGACAATGAGCAGTTCTTC
>TRBD1|TRBJ1-2|-|TRBV20-1
CSARGVGGYYGYTF
TGCAGTGCTAGAGGGGTAGGGGGCTATTATGGCTACACCTTC
>TRBD1|TRBJ2-7|many|TRBV6-2/TRBV6-3
CACNRDRGDYEQYF
TGTGCCTGCAATAGGGACAGGGGAGACTACGAGCAGTACTTC
>-|TRBJ2-6|-|TRBV29-1
CSVSGGGKKSSGANVLTF
TGCAGCGTTAGTGGTGGCGGGAAGAAGAGCTCTGGGGCCAACGTCCTGACTTTC
>-|TRBJ1-2|-|TRBV9
CASSVTQVQNYYGYTF
TGTGCCAGCAGCGTTACACAGGTACAGAACTACTATGGCTACACCTTC
>TRBD2|TRBJ2-7|many|TRBV5-8
CASSLEAGGPYEQYF
TGTGCCAGCAGCTTGGAGGCGGGAGGGCCCTACGAGCAGTACTTC
>-|TRBJ1-1|-|TRBV2
CASTLSSLIGTEAFF
TGTGCCAGCACCCTCTCCTCCCTTATTGGCACTGAAGCTTTCTTT
>-|TRBJ1-2|many|TRBV7-9
CASIDPRDGTLNYGYTF
TGTGCCAGCATTGATCCTCGCGACGGAACCTTAAACTATGGCTACACCTTC
>-|TRBJ1-4|many|TRBV12-3/TRBV12-4
CASSSPVASEKLFF
TGTGCCAGCAGTTCACCGGTAGCCAGTGAAAAACTGTTTTTT
>TRBD1|TRBJ2-7|-|TRBV6-5
CASSYGTGGVYEQYF
TGTGCCAGCAGTTACGGGACAGGGGGTGTGTACGAGCAGTACTTC
>-|TRBJ2-7|-|TRBV3-1
CASSPSVEQSYEQYF
TGTGCCAGCAGCCCCTCGGTAGAGCAGTCCTACGAGCAGTACTTC
>-|TRBJ2-5|-|TRBV3-1
CASSQDVGTETQYF
TGTGCCAGCAGCCAAGACGTGGGGACGGAGACCCAGTACTTC
>-|TRBJ1-4|-|TRBV15
CATSSDDSATNEKLFF
TGTGCCACCAGCAGTGACGACAGTGCAACTAATGAAAAACTGTTTTTT
>-|TRBJ1-1|once|TRBV6-6
CASSYQRGNTEAFF
TGTGCCAGCAGTTACCAGAGGGGAAACACTGAAGCTTTCTTT
>-|TRBJ1-5|many|TRBV4-1
CASSQDRGGSNQPQHF
TGCGCCAGCAGCCAAGATCGGGGGGGGAGCAATCAGCCCCAGCATTTT
>-|TRBJ2-2|few|TRBV6-2/TRBV6-3
CASSYPPLGTGELFF
TGTGCCAGCAGTTACCCTCCTCTGGGGACCGGGGAGCTGTTTTTT
>-|TRBJ2-7|many|TRBV5-1
CASKGGAAYEQYF
TGCGCCAGCAAAGGGGGGGCGGCGTACGAGCAGTACTTC
>-|TRBJ1-1|few|TRBV3-1
CASSPGVLWTEAFF
TGTGCCAGCAGCCCAGGGGTATTGTGGACTGAAGCTTTCTTT
>TRBD1|TRBJ2-7|-|TRBV5-1
CASSMGQGFDEQYF
TGCGCCAGCAGCATGGGACAGGGATTCGACGAGCAGTACTTC
>-|TRBJ1-5|-|TRBV20-1
CSAGDLRGSNQPQHF
TGCAGTGCTGGAGATTTGAGGGGGAGCAATCAGCCCCAGCATTTT
>-|TRBJ2-7|many|TRBV5-6
CASSLRNLPGEQYF
TGTGCCAGCAGCTTACGGAATCTCCCTGGAGAGCAGTACTTC
>-|TRBJ2-2|-|TRBV7-9
CASSLSTGLGLTGELFF
TGTGCCAGCAGTCTATCAACAGGGCTCGGTCTCACCGGGGAGCTGTTTTTT
>TRBD1|TRBJ1-5|-|TRBV20-1
CSARTTGGAGGNQPQHF
TGCAGTGCTAGAACGACAGGGGGCGCGGGAGGCAATCAGCCCCAGCATTTT
>TRBD2|TRBJ2-7|-|TRBV29-1
CSVSGGGREQYF
TGCAGCGTTAGTGGTGGCGGGAGGGAGCAGTACTTC
>-|TRBJ1-5|-|TRBV5-4
CASSPRQRNQPQHF
TGTGCCAGCTCACCTAGACAGCGGAATCAGCCCCAGCATTTT
>-|TRBJ1-2|-|TRBV6-5
CASSYSLGYYGHTF
TGTGCCAGCAGTTATTCACTGGGATACTATGGCCACACCTTC
>-|TRBJ1-4|many|TRBV19
CASSMAGRESNEKLFF
TGTGCCAGTAGTATGGCCGGCAGGGAGAGTAATGAAAAACTGTTTTTT
>-|TRBJ2-6|once|TRBV20-1
CSARDGLTF
TGCAGTGCTAGAGACGGCCTGACTTTC
>TRBD1|TRBJ2-4|-|TRBV5-6
CASSENRGPTLAKNIQYF
TGTGCCAGCAGTGAAAACAGGGGGCCTACTTTAGCCAAAAACATTCAGTACTTC
>-|TRBJ2-7|-|TRBV5-1
CASDSPGESSYEQYF
TGCGCCAGCGATTCCCCAGGGGAGTCCTCCTACGAGCAGTACTTC
>-|TRBJ1-5|-|TRBV19
CASSIVGLGQPQHF
TGTGCCAGTAGTATAGTCGGGCTTGGGCAGCCCCAGCATTTT
>-|TRBJ2-7|-|TRBV29-1
CSVEGSSHGQYF
TGCAGCGTTGAGGGGAGCTCCCACGGGCAGTACTTC
>-|TRBJ1-4|many|TRBV20-1
CSALRTNPPPSWEKLFF
TGCAGTGCTCTTCGTACTAACCCACCTCCTTCTTGGGAAAAACTGTTTTTT
>TRBD2|TRBJ2-1|few|TRBV24-1
CATSDPGTSGTEQFF
TGTGCCACCAGTGATCCCGGGACTAGCGGGACTGAGCAGTTCTTC
>-|TRBJ2-7|-|TRBV7-9
CASSRTGPSYEQYF
TGTGCCAGCAGCAGGACGGGACCGAGCTACGAGCAGTACTTC
>-|TRBJ2-6|-|TRBV4-2
CASSVGTSSGANVLTF
TGTGCCAGCAGCGTAGGAACAAGCTCTGGGGCCAACGTCCTGACTTTC
>-|TRBJ2-1|few|TRBV12-3/TRBV12-4
CASSSYSRNEQFF
TGTGCCAGCAGTTCGTATAGTCGGAATGAGCAGTTCTTC
>-|TRBJ1-5|-|TRBV19
CASSRRGGEGQPQHF
TGTGCCAGTAGTAGAAGGGGGGGCGAGGGACAGCCCCAGCATTTT
>TRBD2|TRBJ2-7|-|TRBV12-3/TRBV12-4
CASSYWGPREPGGEQYF
TGTGCCAGCAGTTACTGGGGCCCGAGGGAGCCCGGGGGGGAGCAGTACTTC
>TRBD2|TRBJ2-1|-|TRBV20-1
CSARENAGYNEQFF
TGCAGTGCGCGGGAGAACGCCGGCTACAATGAGCAGTTCTTC
>-|TRBJ2-7|few|TRBV27
CASTHGERPYEQYF
TGTGCCAGCACCCACGGGGAGAGACCCTACGAGCAGTACTTC
>-|TRBJ1-1|-|TRBV5-1
CASTWVPRGRGTEAFF
TGCGCCAGCACCTGGGTTCCCAGGGGTCGGGGCACTGAAGCTTTCTTT
>-|TRBJ2-5|many|TRBV7-9
CASSFFRDQETQYF
TGTGCCAGCAGCTTCTTCAGGGATCAAGAGACCCAGTACTTC
>TRBD1|TRBJ2-7|many|TRBV6-5
CASSYSRQGSREQYF
TGTGCCAGCAGTTACTCGAGACAGGGAAGTAGAGAGCAGTACTTC
>-|TRBJ1-6|many|TRBV2
CASSEALFVPLGPPLHF
TGTGCCAGCAGTGAAGCGCTTTTTGTCCCCTTAGGGCCACCCCTCCACTTT
>-|TRBJ1-2|many|TRBV5-4
CASSLGGHRSNYGYTF
TGTGCCAGCAGCTTGGGAGGTCATCGTTCTAACTATGGCTACACCTTC
>-|TRBJ2-7|many|TRBV7-2
CASRTGTHYEQYF
TGTGCCAGCAGGACGGGAACTCACTACGAGCAGTACTTC
>-|TRBJ1-5|many|TRBV20-1
CSATGLGNQPQHF
TGCAGTGCTACGGGACTGGGAAATCAGCCCCAGCATTTT
>-|TRBJ1-1|many|TRBV2
CASRVPTKTEAFF
TGTGCCAGCAGGGTCCCTACCAAGACTGAAGCTTTCTTT